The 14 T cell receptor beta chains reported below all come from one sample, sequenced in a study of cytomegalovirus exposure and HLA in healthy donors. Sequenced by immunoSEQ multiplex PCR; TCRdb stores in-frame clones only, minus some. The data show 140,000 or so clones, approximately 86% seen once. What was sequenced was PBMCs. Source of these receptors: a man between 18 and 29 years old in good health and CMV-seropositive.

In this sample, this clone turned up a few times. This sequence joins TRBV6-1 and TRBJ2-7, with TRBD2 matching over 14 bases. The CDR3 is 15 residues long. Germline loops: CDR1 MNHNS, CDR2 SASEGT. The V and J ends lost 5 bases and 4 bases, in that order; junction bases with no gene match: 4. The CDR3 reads CASSRTSGGSYEQYF. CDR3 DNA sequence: TGTGCCAGCAGTCGGACTAGCGGGGGGAGTTACGAGCAGTACTTC.

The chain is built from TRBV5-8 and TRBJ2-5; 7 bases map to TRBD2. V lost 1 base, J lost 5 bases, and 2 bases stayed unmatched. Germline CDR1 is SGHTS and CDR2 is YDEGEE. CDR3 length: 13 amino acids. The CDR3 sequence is CASSLWGGETQYF. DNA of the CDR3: TGTGCCAGCAGCTTGTGGGGAGGGGAGACCCAGTACTTC.

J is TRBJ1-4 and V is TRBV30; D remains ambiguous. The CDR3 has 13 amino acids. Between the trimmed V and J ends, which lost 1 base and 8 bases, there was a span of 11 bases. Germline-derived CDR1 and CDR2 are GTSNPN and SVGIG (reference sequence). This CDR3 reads CAWSGRLREKLFF. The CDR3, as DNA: TGTGCCTGGAGTGGCCGCCTGCGGGAAAAACTGTTTTTT.

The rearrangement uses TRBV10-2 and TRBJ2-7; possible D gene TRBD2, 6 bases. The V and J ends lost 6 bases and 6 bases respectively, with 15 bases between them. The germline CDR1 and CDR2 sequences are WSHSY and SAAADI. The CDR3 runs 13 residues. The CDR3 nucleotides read TGCGCCAGCAGGGAGGGAGCGCGGGGCGAGCAGTACTTC. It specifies CASREGARGEQYF.

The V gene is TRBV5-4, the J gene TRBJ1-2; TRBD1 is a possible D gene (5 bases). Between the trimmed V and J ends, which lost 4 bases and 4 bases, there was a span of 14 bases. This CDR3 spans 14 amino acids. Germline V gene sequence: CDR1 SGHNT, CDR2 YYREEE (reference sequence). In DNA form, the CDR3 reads TGTGCCAGCAGCCCGGAGGGGACCATCTATGGCTACACCTTC. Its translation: CASSPEGTIYGYTF.

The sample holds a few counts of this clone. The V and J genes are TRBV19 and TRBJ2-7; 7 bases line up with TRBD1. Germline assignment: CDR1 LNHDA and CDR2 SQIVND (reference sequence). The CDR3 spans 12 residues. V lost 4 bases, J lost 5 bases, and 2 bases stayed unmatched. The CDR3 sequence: CASSTGGHEQYF. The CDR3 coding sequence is TGTGCCAGTAGTACAGGGGGTCACGAGCAGTACTTC.

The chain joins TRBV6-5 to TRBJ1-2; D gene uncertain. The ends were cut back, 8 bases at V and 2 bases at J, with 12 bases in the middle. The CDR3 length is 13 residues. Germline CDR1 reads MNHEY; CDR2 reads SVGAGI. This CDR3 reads CASGKQRNYGYTF. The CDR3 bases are TGTGCCAGCGGAAAACAGCGGAACTATGGCTACACCTTC.

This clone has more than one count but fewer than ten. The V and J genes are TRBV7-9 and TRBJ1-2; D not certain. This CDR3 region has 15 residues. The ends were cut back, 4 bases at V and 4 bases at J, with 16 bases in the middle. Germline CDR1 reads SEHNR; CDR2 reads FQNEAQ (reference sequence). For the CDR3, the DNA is TGTGCCAGCAGCTCACCGGAGACTACTTCCTATGGCTACACCTTC. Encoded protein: CASSSPETTSYGYTF.

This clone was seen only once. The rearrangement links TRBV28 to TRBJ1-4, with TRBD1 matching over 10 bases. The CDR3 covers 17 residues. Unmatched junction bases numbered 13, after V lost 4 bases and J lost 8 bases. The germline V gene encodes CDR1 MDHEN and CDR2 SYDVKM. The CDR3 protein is CASSSPHPGQGQEKLFF. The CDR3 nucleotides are TGTGCCAGCAGTTCTCCACATCCGGGACAGGGGCAGGAAAAACTGTTTTTT.

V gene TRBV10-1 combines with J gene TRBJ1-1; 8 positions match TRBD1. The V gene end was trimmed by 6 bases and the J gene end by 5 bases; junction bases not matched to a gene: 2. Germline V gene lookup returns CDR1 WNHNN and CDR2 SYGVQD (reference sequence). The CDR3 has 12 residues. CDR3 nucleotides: TGCGCCAGCAGGGACAGGGAGACTGAAGCTTTCTTT. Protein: CASRDRETEAFF.

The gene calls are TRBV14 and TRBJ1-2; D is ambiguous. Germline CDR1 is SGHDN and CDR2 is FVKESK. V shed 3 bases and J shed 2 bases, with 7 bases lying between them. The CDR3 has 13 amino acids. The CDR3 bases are TGTGCCAGCAGCCACACCAGGAACTATGGCTACACCTTC. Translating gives CASSHTRNYGYTF.

As DNA, the CDR3 is TGCAGCCTATGGGCACACGAAGCTTTCTTT. Translating it yields CSLWAHEAFF. The rearrangement uses TRBV20-1 and TRBJ1-1; D is unclear. The CDR3 has 10 residues. Germline-derived CDR1 and CDR2 are DFQATT and SNEGSKA (reference sequence).

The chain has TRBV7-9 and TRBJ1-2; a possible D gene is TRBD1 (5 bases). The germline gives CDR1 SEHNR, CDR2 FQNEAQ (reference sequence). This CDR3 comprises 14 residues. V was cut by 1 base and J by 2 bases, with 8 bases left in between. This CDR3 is CASSLGGVNYGYTF. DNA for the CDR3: TGTGCCAGCAGCTTAGGGGGGGTCAACTATGGCTACACCTTC.

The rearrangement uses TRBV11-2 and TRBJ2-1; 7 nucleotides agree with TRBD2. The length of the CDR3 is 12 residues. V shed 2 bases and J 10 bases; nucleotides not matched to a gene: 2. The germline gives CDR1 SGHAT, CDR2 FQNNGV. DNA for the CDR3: TGTGCCAGCAGCTTACAGGGAGGGGAGCAGTTCTTC. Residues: CASSLQGGEQFF.